The clone carrying this T cell receptor beta chain was seen repeatedly, ten times or more. Its specificity is unknown. The data were taken from a study of T-cell reconstitution after alpha-beta-depleted transplantation in children. General study points: Expanded graft clones numbering several hundred reportedly gave rise to alpha-beta T cells about two months after transplant. Newly produced T cells mostly provided counts and TCRbeta diversity after one year, as hyperexpanded clones declined.

A TCRbeta library incorporating unique molecular identifiers was prepared. Via MiXCR, TCRdb re-called the PCR reads, giving one row per CDR3 protein. The sample holds roughly 350,000 distinct CDR3 sequences, about a sixth seen once. The sequenced sample was PBMCs, mostly from graft donor cells, obtained 360 days after TCRalphabeta/CD19-depleted stem cell transplant. This receptor was taken from a male patient between 2 and 10 years old who had a stem cell transplant for acute lymphoblastic leukemia, so the T cells may come from the graft donor.

CDR3: CASSGRGKVYEQYF. CDR3 DNA: TGCGCCAGCAGCGGCAGGGGAAAGGTCTACGAGCAGTACTTC. The J gene is TRBJ2-7, the V gene TRBV5-1, with D tentatively TRBD1 (6 bases). The CDR3 is 14 amino acids. Trimming removed 4 bases from V and 3 bases from J, with 14 bases in between. Germline V CDR1 and CDR2: SGHRS, YFSETQ. Drawing the rest from reference TRBV5-1 and TRBJ2-7, the complete variable domain is KAGVTQTPRYLIKTRGQQVTLSCSPISGHRSVSWYQQTPGQGLQFLFEYFSETQRNKGNFPGRFSGRQFSNSRSEMNVSTLELGDSALYLCASSGRGKVYEQYFGPGTRLTVT.